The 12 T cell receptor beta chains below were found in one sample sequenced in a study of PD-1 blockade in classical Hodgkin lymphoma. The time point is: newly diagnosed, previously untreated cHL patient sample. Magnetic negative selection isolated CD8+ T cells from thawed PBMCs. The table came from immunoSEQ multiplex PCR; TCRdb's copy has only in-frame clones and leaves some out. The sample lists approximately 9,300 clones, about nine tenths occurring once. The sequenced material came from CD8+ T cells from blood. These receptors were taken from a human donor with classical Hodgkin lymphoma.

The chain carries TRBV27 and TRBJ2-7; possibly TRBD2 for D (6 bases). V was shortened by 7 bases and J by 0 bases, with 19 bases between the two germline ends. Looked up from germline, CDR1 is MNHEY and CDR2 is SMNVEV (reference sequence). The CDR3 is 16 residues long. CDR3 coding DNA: TGTGCCAGCACCCATGGGGCGGGGACCACCTCCTACGAGCAGTACTTC. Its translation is CASTHGAGTTSYEQYF.

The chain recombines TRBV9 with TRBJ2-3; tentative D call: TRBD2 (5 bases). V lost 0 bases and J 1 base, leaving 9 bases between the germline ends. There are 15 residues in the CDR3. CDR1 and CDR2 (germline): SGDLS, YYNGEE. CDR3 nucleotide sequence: TGTGCCAGCAGCGTAGCGGGGTCTGGCACAGATACGCAGTATTTT. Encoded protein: CASSVAGSGTDTQYF. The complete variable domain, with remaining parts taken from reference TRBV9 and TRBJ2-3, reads DSGVTQTPKHLITATGQRVTLRCSPRSGDLSVYWYQQSLDQGLQFLIQYYNGEERAKGNILERFSAQQFPDLHSELNLSSLELGDSALYFCASSVAGSGTDTQYFGPGTRLTVL.

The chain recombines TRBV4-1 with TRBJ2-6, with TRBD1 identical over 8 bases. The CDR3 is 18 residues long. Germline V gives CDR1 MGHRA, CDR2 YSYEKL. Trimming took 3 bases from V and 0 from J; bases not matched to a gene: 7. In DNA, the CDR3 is TGCGCCAGCAGCCACCGACAGGGGCCCGACTCTGGGGCCAACGTCCTGACTTTC. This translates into CASSHRQGPDSGANVLTF.

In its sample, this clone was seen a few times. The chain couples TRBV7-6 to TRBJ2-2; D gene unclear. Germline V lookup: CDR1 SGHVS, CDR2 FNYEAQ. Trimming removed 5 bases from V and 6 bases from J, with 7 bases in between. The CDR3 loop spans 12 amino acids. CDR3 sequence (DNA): TGTGCCAGCAGCGCGTACCCCGGGGAGCTGTTTTTT. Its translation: CASSAYPGELFF.

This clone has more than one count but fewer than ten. The CDR3 DNA reads TGTGCCAGCAGCGTAGTGGGTGCCCACTCGGGGGAGCAGTACTTC. Amino acid sequence: CASSVVGAHSGEQYF. The gene calls are TRBV9 and TRBJ2-7, with a tentative D call TRBD2 (5 bases). This CDR3 spans 15 amino acids. V lost 0 bases and J 7 bases, leaving 17 bases between the germline ends. Germline lookup yields CDR1 SGDLS and CDR2 YYNGEE.

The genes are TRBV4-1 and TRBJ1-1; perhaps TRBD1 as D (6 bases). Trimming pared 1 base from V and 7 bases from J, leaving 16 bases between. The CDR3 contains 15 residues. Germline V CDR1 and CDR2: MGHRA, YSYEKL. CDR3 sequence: CASSQVGTGHHEAFF. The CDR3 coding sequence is TGCGCCAGCAGCCAAGTGGGAACAGGGCATCATGAAGCTTTCTTT.

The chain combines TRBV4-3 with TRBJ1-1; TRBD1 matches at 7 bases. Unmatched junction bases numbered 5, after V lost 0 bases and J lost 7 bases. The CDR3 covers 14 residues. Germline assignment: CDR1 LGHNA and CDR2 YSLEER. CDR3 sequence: CASSQDLSGGEAFF. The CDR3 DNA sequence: TGCGCCAGCAGCCAAGACCTATCAGGGGGTGAAGCTTTCTTT.

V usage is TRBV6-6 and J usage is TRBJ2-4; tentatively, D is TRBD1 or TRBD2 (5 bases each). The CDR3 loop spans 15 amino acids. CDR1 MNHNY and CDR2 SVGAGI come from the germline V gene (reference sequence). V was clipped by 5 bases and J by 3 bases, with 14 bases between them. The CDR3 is CASSLSPGGKNIQYF. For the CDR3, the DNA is TGTGCCAGCAGTCTATCACCTGGGGGCAAAAACATTCAGTACTTC.

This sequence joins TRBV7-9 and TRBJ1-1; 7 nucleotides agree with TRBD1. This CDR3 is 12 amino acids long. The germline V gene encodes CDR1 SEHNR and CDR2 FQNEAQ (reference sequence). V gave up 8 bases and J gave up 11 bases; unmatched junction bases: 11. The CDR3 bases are TGTGCCAGCTCAGGGGGACCGTTAGTGGCTTTCTTT. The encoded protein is CASSGGPLVAFF.

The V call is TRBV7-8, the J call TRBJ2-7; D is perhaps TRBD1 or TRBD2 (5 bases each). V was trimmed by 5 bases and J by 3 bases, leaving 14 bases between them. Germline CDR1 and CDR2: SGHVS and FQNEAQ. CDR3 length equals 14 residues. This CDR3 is CASSPPGPHYEQYF. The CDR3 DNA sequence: TGTGCCAGCAGCCCCCCGGGACCACACTACGAGCAGTACTTC.

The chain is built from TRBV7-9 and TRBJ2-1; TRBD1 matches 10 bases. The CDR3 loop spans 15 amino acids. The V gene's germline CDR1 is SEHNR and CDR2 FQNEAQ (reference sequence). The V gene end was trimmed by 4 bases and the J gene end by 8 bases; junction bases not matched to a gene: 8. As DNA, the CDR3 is TGTGCCAGCAGCTCAACGGACAGGGGGGAATATGAGCAGTTCTTC. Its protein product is CASSSTDRGEYEQFF. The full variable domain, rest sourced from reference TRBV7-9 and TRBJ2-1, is DTGVSQNPRHKITKRGQNVTFRCDPISEHNRLYWYRQTLGQGPEFLTYFQNEAQLEKSRLLSDRFSAERPKGSFSTLEIQRTEQGDSAMYLCASSSTDRGEYEQFFGPGTRLTVL.

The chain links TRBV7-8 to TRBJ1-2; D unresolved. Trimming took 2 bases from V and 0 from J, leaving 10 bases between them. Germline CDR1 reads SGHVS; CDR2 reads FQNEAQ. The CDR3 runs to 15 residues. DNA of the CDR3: TGTGCCAGCAGCTTATCCGACACTACTAACTATGGCTACACCTTC. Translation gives CASSLSDTTNYGYTF.